What follows describes a single TCR beta chain. No antigen is known for it. The sample comes from a study of memory CD4+ T cells and cytomegalovirus serostatus. Findings and limits, study-wide: Repertoires predicted CMV serostatus with median bootstrapped AUC of about 0.94. CD4+ memory repertoires contained 67 of 164 reported CMV TCRbeta sequences.

The V end lost 0 bases, the J end lost 8 bases, and 11 bases lay between the germline ends. The CDR3 has 13 amino acids. Germline CDR1 reads SGHNT; CDR2 reads YYREEE (reference sequence). Single viable CD3+CD4+CD8-CD45RO+ cells were sorted as the memory CD4+ T cells. Libraries were prepared by immunoSEQ multiplex PCR; TCRdb keeps only in-frame clonotypes and omits some of them. The sample lists some 54,000 clones, around 80% occurring once. Sequencing used memory CD4+ T cells from blood. The chain employs TRBV5-4 and TRBJ1-2, with D maybe TRBD1 (5 bases). The source is an adult in good health and CMV-seropositive. CDR3 DNA: TGTGCCAGCAGCTTGGTGACAGTCGGGGGCTACACCTTC. Translating it yields CASSLVTVGGYTF.